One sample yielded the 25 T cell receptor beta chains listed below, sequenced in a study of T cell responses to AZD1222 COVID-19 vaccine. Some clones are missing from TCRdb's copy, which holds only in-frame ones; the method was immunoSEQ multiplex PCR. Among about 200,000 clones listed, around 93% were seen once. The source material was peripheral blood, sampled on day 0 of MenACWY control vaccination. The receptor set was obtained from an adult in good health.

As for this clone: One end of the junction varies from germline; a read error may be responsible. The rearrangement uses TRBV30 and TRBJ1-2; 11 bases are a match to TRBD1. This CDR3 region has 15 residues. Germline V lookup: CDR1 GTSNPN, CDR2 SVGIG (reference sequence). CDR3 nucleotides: TGTGCCGGGAGGACAGGGGGCGCGCCTAACTATGGCTACACCTTC. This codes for CAGRTGGAPNYGYTF.

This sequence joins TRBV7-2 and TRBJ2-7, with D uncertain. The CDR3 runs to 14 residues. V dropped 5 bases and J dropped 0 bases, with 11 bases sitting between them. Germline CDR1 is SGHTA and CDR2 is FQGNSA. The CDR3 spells CASSPVRTSYEQYF. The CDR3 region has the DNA TGTGCCAGCAGCCCGGTACGGACCTCCTACGAGCAGTACTTC.

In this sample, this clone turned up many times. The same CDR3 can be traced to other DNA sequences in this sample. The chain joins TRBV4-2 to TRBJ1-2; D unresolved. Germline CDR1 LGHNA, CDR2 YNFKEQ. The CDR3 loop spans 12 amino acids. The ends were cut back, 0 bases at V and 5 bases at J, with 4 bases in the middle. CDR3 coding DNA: TGTGCCAGCAGCCAAGACAGTTATGGCTACACCTTC. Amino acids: CASSQDSYGYTF.

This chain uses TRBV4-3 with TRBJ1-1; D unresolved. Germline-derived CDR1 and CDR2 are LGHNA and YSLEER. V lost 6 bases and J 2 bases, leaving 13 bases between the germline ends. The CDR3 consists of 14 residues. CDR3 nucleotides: TGCGCCAGCAGTGTGAGTCAGGTTAACACTGAAGCTTTCTTT. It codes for CASSVSQVNTEAFF.

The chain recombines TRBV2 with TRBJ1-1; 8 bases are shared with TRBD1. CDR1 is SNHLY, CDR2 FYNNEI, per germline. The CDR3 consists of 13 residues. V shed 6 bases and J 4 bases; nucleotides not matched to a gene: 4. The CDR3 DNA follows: TGTGCCAGCAGGCCGACAGGGGTCACTGAAGCTTTCTTT. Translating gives CASRPTGVTEAFF.

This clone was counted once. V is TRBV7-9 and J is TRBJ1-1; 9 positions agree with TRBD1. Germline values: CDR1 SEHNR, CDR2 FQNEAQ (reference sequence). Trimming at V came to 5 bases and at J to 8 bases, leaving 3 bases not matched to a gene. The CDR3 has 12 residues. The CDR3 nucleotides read TGTGCCAGCAGCCTTACAGGGGGCGAAGCTTTCTTT. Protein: CASSLTGGEAFF.

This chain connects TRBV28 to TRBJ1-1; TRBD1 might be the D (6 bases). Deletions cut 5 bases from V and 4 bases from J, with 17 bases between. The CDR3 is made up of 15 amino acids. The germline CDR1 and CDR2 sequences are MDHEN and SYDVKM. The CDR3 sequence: CASSTLLGGGTEAFF. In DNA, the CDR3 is TGTGCCAGCAGTACCTTATTAGGGGGTGGCACTGAAGCTTTCTTT.

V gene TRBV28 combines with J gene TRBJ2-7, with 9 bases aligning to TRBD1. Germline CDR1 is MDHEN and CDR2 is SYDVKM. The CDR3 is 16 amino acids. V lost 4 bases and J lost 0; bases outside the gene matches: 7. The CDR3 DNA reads TGTGCCAGCAGTTCACAGGGGGCCACTACCTCCTACGAGCAGTACTTC. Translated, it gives CASSSQGATTSYEQYF.

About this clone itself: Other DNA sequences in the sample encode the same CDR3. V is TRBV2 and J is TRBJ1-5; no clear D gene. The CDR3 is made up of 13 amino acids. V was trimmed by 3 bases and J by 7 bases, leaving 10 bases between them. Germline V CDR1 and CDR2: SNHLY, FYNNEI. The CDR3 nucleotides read TGTGCCAGCAGTGACGAGGCTAGGCAGCCCCAGCATTTT. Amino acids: CASSDEARQPQHF. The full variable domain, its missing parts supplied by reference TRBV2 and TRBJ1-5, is EPEVTQTPSHQVTQMGQEVILRCVPISNHLYFYWYRQILGQKVEFLVSFYNNEISEKSEIFDDQFSVERPDGSNFTLKIRSTKLEDSAMYFCASSDEARQPQHFGDGTRLSIL.

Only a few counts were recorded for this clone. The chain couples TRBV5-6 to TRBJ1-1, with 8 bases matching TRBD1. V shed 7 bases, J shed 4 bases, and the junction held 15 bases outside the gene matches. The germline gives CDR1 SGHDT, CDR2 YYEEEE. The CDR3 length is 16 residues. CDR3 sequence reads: CASAPDRDGLGTEAFF. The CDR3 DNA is TGTGCCAGCGCCCCGGACAGGGATGGATTGGGCACTGAAGCTTTCTTT.

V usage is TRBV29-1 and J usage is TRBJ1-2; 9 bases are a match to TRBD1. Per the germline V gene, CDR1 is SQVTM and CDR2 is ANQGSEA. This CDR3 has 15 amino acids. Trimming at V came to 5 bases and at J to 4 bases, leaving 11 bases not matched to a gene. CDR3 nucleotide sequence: TGCAGCGTTATGGGACAGGGTGGTAATCGCTATGGCTACACCTTC. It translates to CSVMGQGGNRYGYTF.

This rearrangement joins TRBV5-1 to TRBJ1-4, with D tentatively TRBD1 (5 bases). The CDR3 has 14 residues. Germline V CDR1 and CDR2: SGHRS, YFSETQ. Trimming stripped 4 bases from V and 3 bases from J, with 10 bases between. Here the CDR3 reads CASSEQASNEKLFF. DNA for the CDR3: TGCGCCAGCAGCGAACAGGCTTCTAATGAAAAACTGTTTTTT. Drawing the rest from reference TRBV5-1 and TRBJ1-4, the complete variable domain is KAGVTQTPRYLIKTRGQQVTLSCSPISGHRSVSWYQQTPGQGLQFLFEYFSETQRNKGNFPGRFSGRQFSNSRSEMNVSTLELGDSALYLCASSEQASNEKLFFGSGTQLSVL.

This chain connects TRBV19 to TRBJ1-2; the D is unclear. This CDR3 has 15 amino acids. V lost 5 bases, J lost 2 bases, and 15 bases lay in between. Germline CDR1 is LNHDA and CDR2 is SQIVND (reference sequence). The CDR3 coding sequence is TGTGCCAGTAGTTCGGCTTCCTCTGGAAACTATGGCTACACCTTC. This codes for CASSSASSGNYGYTF. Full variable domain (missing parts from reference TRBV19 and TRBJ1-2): DGGITQSPKYLFRKEGQNVTLSCEQNLNHDAMYWYRQDPGQGLRLIYYSQIVNDFQKGDIAEGYSVSREKKESFPLTVTSAQKNPTAFYLCASSSASSGNYGYTFGSGTRLTVV.

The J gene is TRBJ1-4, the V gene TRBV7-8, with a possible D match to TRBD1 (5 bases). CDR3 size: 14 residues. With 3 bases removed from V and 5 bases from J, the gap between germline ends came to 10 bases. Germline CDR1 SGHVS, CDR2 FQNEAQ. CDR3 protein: CASSFQGTNEKLFF. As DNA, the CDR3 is TGTGCCAGCAGCTTTCAGGGAACAAATGAAAAACTGTTTTTT.

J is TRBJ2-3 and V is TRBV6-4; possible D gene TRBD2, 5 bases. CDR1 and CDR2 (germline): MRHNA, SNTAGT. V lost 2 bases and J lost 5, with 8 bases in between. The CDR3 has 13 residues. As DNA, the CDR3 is TGTGCCAGCAGTGACGGTGAGGGAGATACGCAGTATTTT. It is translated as CASSDGEGDTQYF.

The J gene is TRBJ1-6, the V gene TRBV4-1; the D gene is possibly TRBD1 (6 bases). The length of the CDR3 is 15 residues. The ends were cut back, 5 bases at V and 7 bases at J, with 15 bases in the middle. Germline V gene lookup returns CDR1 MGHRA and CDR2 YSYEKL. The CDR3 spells CASSGGTGQNSPLHF. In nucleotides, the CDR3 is TGCGCCAGCAGCGGGGGAACAGGGCAGAATTCACCCCTCCACTTT.

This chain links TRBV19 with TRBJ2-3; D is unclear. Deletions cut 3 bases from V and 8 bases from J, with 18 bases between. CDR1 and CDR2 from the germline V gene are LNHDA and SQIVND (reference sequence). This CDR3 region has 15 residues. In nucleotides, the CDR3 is TGTGCCAGTAGTATGGGCAGGAACCCTTCCGGTACGCAGTATTTT. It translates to CASSMGRNPSGTQYF.

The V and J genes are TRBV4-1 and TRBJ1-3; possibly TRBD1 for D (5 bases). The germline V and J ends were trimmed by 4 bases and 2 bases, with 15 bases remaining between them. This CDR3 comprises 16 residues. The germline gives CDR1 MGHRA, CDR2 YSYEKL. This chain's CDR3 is CASSRRQQITGNTIYF. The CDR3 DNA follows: TGCGCCAGCAGCCGTAGACAGCAAATTACTGGAAACACCATATATTTT.

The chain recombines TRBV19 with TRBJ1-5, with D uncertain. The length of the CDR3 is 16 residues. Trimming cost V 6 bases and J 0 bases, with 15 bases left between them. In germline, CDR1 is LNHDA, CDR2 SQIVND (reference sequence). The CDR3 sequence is CASRHKTGYSNQPQHF. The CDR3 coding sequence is TGTGCCAGTAGACACAAGACGGGGTATAGCAATCAGCCCCAGCATTTT.

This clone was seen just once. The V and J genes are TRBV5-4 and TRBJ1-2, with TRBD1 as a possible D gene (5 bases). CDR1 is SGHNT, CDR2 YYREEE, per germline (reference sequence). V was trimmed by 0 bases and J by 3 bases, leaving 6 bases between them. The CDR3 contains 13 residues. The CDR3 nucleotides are TGTGCCAGCAGCTTGGGCAGGGACTATGGCTACACCTTC. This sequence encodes CASSLGRDYGYTF.

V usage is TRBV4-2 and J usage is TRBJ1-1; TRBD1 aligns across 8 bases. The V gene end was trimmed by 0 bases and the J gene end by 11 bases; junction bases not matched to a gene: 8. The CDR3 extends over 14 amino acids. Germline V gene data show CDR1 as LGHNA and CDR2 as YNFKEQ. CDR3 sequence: CASSQDMADRVAFF. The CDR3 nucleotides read TGTGCCAGCAGCCAAGATATGGCGGACAGGGTGGCTTTCTTT.

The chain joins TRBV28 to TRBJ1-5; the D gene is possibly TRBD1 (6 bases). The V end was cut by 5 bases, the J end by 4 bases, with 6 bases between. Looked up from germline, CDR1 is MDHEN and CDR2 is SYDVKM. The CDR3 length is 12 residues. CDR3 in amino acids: CASSDRNQPQHF. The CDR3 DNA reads TGTGCCAGCAGTGACAGGAATCAGCCCCAGCATTTT.

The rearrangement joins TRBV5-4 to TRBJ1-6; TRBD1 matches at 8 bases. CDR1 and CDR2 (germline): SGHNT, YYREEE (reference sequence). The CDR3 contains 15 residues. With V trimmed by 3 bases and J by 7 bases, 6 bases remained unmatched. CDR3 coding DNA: TGTGCCAGCAGCTCACCAGGGGGCGGGAATTCACCCCTCCACTTT. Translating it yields CASSSPGGGNSPLHF.

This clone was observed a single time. CDR3 nucleotide sequence: TGTGCCAGTAGTAACCGACTAGCGGGGCAAGACACAGATACGCAGTATTTT. Its translation: CASSNRLAGQDTDTQYF. This chain uses TRBV19 with TRBJ2-3; 11 nucleotides align to TRBD2. Trimming cost V 4 bases and J 2 bases; bases outside gene matches: 8. Germline assignment: CDR1 LNHDA and CDR2 SQIVND (reference sequence). The CDR3 length is 17 residues.

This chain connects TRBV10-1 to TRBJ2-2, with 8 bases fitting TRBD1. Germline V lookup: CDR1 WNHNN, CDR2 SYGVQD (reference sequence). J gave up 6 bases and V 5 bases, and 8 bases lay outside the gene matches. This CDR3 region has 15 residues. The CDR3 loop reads CASSLDRVGAGELFF. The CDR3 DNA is TGCGCCAGCAGTCTGGACAGGGTTGGGGCCGGGGAGCTGTTTTTT.